This T cell receptor beta chain was sequenced during a study of spatial heterogeneity in lung cancer. Study overall: Beta-chain sequences consistently outnumbered alpha-chain sequences in detection.

This CDR3 region has 14 residues. V dropped 5 bases and J dropped 5 bases, with 13 bases sitting between them. Germline V gene data show CDR1 as SGHVS and CDR2 as FNYEAQ. Documented time point: sample taken at primary tumor resection. There were 65 or so donors, all of them untreated patients with early-stage non-small cell lung cancer. The input material, whole RNA from tumor, nontumor lung or frozen PBMC, was sequenced unsorted. Every TCR cDNA molecule bore a unique molecular identifier. TCRdb re-derived calls from the 5' RACE reads in MiXCR, one entry per CDR3 protein. This table holds 20,000 to 25,000 distinct CDR3 sequences, around 4.3% found once. Many counts were recorded for this clonotype.

This sequence originates from a male donor with early-stage non-small cell lung cancer. The sample in question was PBMCs, obtained at surgery. V gene TRBV7-6 combines with J gene TRBJ1-5; D remains unclear. The CDR3 coding sequence is TGTGCCAGCAGCCAGTCCATAGGGCATCAGCCCCAGCATTTT. Protein: CASSQSIGHQPQHF.